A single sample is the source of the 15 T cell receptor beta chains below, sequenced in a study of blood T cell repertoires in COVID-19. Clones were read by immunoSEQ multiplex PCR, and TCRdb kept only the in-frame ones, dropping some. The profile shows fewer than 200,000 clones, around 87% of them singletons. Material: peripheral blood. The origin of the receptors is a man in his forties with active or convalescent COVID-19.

The CDR3 here is CASGGQGSGNTIYF. CDR3 in DNA: TGTGCCAGCGGAGGACAGGGTTCTGGAAACACCATATATTTT. The J gene is TRBJ1-3, the V gene TRBV18; 8 bases map to TRBD1. CDR3 size: 14 residues. CDR1 is KGHSH, CDR2 LQKENI, per germline. The V segment lost 8 bases and the J segment 1 base; nucleotides outside the gene matches: 4.

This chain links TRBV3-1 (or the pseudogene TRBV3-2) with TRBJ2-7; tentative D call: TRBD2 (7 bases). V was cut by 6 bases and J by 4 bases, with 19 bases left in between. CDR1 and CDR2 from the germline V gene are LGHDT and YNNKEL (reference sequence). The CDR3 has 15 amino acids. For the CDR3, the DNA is TGTGCCAGCAGGTCCGGGCCGGGGGGCTGGTACGAGCAGTACTTC. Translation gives CASRSGPGGWYEQYF.

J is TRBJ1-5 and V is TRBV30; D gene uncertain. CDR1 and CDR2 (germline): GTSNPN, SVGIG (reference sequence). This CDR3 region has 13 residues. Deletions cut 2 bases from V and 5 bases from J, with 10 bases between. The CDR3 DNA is TGTGCCTGGAGTACCAACGAGGATCAGCCCCAGCATTTT. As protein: CAWSTNEDQPQHF. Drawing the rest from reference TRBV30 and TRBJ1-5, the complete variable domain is SQTIHQWPATLVQPVGSPLSLECTVEGTSNPNLYWYRQAAGRGLQLLFYSVGIGQISSEVPQNLSASRPQDRQFILSSKKLLLSDSGFYLCAWSTNEDQPQHFGDGTRLSIL.

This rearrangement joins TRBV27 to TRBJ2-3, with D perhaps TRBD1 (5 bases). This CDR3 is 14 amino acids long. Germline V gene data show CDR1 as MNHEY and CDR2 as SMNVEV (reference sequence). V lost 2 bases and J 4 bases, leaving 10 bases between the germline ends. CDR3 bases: TGTGCCAGCAGTTTAGGCAGGGTATCAGATACGCAGTATTTT. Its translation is CASSLGRVSDTQYF.

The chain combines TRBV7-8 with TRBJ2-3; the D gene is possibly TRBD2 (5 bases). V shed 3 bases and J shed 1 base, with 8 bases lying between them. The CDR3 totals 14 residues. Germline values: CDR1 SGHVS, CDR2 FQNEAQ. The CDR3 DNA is TGTGCCAGCAGCTTTGATAGCGGCACAGATACGCAGTATTTT. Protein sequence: CASSFDSGTDTQYF.

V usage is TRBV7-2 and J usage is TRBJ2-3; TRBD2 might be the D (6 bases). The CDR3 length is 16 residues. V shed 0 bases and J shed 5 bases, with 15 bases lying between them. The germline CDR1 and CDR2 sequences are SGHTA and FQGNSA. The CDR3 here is CASSLAPGGSGDTQYF. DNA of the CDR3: TGTGCCAGCAGCTTAGCCCCCGGTGGTAGCGGAGATACGCAGTATTTT.

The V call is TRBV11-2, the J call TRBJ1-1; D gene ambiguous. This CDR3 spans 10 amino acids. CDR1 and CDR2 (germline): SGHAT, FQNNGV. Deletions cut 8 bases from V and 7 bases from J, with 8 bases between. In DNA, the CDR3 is TGTGCCAGCGGGGAGGTTGAAGCTTTCTTT. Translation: CASGEVEAFF. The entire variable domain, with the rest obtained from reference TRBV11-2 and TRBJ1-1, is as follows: EAGVAQSPRYKIIEKRQSVAFWCNPISGHATLYWYQQILGQGPKLLIQFQNNGVVDDSQLPKDRFSAERLKGVDSTLKIQPAKLEDSAVYLCASGEVEAFFGQGTRLTVV.

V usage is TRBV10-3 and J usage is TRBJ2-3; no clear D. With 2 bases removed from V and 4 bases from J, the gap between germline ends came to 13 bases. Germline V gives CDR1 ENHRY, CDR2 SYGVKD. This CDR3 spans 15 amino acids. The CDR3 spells CAISEAVDLSDTQYF. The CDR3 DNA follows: TGTGCCATCAGTGAGGCGGTAGACTTATCAGATACGCAGTATTTT.

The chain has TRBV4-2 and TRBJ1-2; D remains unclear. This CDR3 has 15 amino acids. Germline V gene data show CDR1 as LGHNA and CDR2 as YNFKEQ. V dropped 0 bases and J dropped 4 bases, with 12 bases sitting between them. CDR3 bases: TGTGCCAGCAGCCAAGAACGGCGGCCCGCCTATGGCTACACCTTC. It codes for CASSQERRPAYGYTF.

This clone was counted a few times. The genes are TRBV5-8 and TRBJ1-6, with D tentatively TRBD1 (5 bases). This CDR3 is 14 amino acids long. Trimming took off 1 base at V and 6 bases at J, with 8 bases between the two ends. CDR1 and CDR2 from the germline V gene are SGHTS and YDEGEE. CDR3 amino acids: CASSLIQANSPLHF. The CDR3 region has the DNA TGTGCCAGCAGCTTGATACAGGCTAATTCACCCCTCCACTTT.

CDR3 amino acids: CASSYTGVRGYEQYF. The CDR3 nucleotides read TGTGCCAGCAGTTACACGGGGGTCCGGGGCTACGAGCAGTACTTC. This rearrangement joins TRBV6-7 to TRBJ2-7; possibly TRBD2 for D (6 bases). TRBV6-7 is noted as an ORF with a role that remains uncertain. CDR3 length: 15 residues. V lost 2 bases to trimming and J lost 3 bases, with 14 bases between them.

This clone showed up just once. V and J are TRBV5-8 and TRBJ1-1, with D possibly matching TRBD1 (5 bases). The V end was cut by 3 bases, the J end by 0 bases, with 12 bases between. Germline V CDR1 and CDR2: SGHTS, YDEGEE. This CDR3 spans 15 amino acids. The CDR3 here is CASSWAGNVNTEAFF. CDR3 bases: TGTGCCAGCAGCTGGGCAGGGAACGTGAACACTGAAGCTTTCTTT.

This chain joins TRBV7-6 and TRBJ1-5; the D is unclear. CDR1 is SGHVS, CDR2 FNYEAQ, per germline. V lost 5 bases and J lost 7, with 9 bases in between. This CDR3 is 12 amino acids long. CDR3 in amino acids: CASSVNGQPQHF. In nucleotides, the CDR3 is TGTGCCAGCAGCGTCAACGGGCAGCCCCAGCATTTT.

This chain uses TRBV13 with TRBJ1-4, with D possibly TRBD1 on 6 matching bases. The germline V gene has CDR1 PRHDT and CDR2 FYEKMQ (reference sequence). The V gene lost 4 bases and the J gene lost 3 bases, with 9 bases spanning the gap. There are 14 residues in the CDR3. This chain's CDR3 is CASSYRAANEKLFF. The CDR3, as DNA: TGTGCCAGCAGCTACAGGGCTGCTAATGAAAAACTGTTTTTT.

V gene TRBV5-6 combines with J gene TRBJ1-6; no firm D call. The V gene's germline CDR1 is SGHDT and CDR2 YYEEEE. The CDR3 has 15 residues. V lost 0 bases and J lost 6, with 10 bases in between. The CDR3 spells CASSLEGLGNSPLHF. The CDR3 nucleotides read TGTGCCAGCAGCTTGGAAGGTCTAGGTAATTCACCCCTCCACTTT.